What follows are 6 T cell receptor beta chains derived from one specimen sequenced in a study of tumor T cells in aggressive B-cell lymphoma. Sequenced by immunoSEQ multiplex PCR; TCRdb stores in-frame clones only, minus some. The sample includes about 11,000 clones, 85% to 95% of them seen just once. Source material: tumor tissue. Receptors originate from an adult with diffuse large B cell lymphoma.

The table lists this clone with a few counts. The chain combines TRBV18 with TRBJ1-2; 7 bases map to TRBD1. V trimming: 3 bases; J trimming: 3 bases; junction bases outside the gene matches: 10. The V gene's germline CDR1 is KGHSH and CDR2 LQKENI. This CDR3 comprises 16 residues. Here the CDR3 reads CASSPGMRQGYYGYTF. Here the CDR3 DNA reads TGTGCCAGCTCACCCGGGATGCGACAGGGTTACTATGGCTACACCTTC.

Here the CDR3 DNA reads TGTGCCTGGAGTGTTGGGGGGGAGCGTCAGCCCCAGCATTTT. The encoded protein is CAWSVGGERQPQHF. V and J are TRBV30 and TRBJ1-5; D possibly corresponds to TRBD1 (5 bases). The germline V gene encodes CDR1 GTSNPN and CDR2 SVGIG (reference sequence). Trimming took off 0 bases at V and 6 bases at J, with 12 bases between the two ends. There are 14 residues in the CDR3.

The genes are TRBV10-1 and TRBJ2-3; unclear D gene. The germline V and J ends were trimmed by 9 bases and 6 bases, with 19 bases remaining between them. This CDR3 has 14 amino acids. Germline lookup yields CDR1 WNHNN and CDR2 SYGVQD (reference sequence). CDR3 sequence: CARTPSTPSDTQYF. The CDR3 coding sequence is TGCGCCAGGACTCCAAGCACACCCTCCGATACGCAGTATTTT.

The V and J genes are TRBV11-1 and TRBJ1-1; a weak D match, TRBD1 (5 bases). Germline CDR1 and CDR2: SGHAT and FQDESV (reference sequence). Trimming shortened V by 2 bases and J by 6 bases, and 10 bases separated the two germline ends. The CDR3 is 13 residues long. CDR3 sequence reads: CASSLLGGAEAFF. As DNA, the CDR3 is TGTGCCAGCAGCTTACTGGGGGGTGCTGAAGCTTTCTTT.

The chain carries TRBV7-2 and TRBJ2-1, with D unclear. This CDR3 spans 14 amino acids. Trimming pared 0 bases from V and 5 bases from J, leaving 8 bases between. CDR1 SGHTA and CDR2 FQGNSA come from the germline V gene. In DNA form, the CDR3 reads TGTGCCAGCAGCTTAGCTGGGCAGCACAATGAGCAGTTCTTC. Protein sequence: CASSLAGQHNEQFF. Filled out from reference TRBV7-2 and TRBJ2-1, the complete variable domain reads GAGVSQSPSNKVTEKGKDVELRCDPISGHTALYWYRQSLGQGLEFLIYFQGNSAPDKSGLPSDRFSAERTGGSVSTLTIQRTQQEDSAVYLCASSLAGQHNEQFFGPGTRLTVL.

The chain links TRBV27 to TRBJ2-7, with 8 bases lining up with TRBD2. V was pared by 3 bases and J by 9 bases, with 13 bases of the junction left unmatched. The CDR3 spans 15 residues. The germline V gene has CDR1 MNHEY and CDR2 SMNVEV (reference sequence). CDR3 sequence reads: CASSFPSGSGGGQYF. CDR3 bases: TGTGCCAGCAGTTTCCCCAGCGGGAGTGGGGGTGGGCAGTACTTC.